One and the same sample provided the 23 T cell receptor beta chains below, sequenced in a study of blood T cell repertoires in COVID-19. Sequencing was performed with immunoSEQ multiplex PCR; in TCRdb, only in-frame clones are kept and a portion is missing. The table has under 130,000 clones, 70% to 80% seen once. Sequenced material: peripheral blood. All receptors come from an older man with active or convalescent COVID-19.

The rearrangement joins TRBV2 to TRBJ2-4, with 14 bases identical to TRBD2. The V and J ends lost 8 bases and 8 bases, in that order; junction bases with no gene match: 5. CDR1 is SNHLY and CDR2 is FYNNEI in the germline V gene. CDR3 length: 14 residues. The CDR3 DNA follows: TGTGCCAGCTGGACTAGCGGGGGGAGACACATTCAGTACTTC. Protein product: CASWTSGGRHIQYF.

This clone has just a few counts. One end of the junction fails to match germline, which may point to a read error. The rearrangement uses TRBV7-9 and TRBJ2-7; 10 bases agree with TRBD1. Germline CDR1 and CDR2: SEHNR and FQNEAQ (reference sequence). CDR3 size: 13 residues. CDR3 nucleotide sequence: TGTGCCAGCAGCACAACCACAGGGACAGGGGATTTCTTC. Translation gives CASSTTTGTGDFF.

The V gene is TRBV7-3, the J gene TRBJ2-7; D remains ambiguous. V was trimmed by 5 bases and J by 0 bases, leaving 11 bases between them. This CDR3 has 14 amino acids. Germline CDR1 reads SGHTA; CDR2 reads FQGTGA. CDR3 region: CASSPSSNSYEQYF. The CDR3 DNA is TGTGCCAGCAGCCCCTCTTCTAACTCCTACGAGCAGTACTTC.

The chain recombines TRBV30 with TRBJ2-4; 8 nucleotides agree with TRBD2. Trimming at V came to 3 bases and at J to 6 bases, leaving 16 bases not matched to a gene. Per germline, CDR1 GTSNPN and CDR2 SVGIG (reference sequence). The CDR3 is 17 amino acids. The CDR3: CAWSRGGSGVWGNIQYF. In nucleotides, the CDR3 is TGTGCCTGGAGCAGAGGGGGTAGCGGGGTTTGGGGAAACATTCAGTACTTC.

The chain links TRBV5-4 to TRBJ2-6, with D perhaps matching TRBD1 (6 bases). Trimming left V 3 bases short and J 3 bases short, with 10 bases between. The CDR3 consists of 15 residues. Germline V CDR1 and CDR2: SGHNT, YYREEE (reference sequence). The CDR3 nucleotides are TGTGCCAGCAGCTCACAGGGTAGTGGGGCCAACGTCCTGACTTTC. Translated: CASSSQGSGANVLTF.

This clone showed up just a few times. The same CDR3 also results from other DNA sequences found in this sample. The chain carries TRBV19 and TRBJ2-5, with 9 bases lining up with TRBD1. Per the germline V gene, CDR1 is LNHDA and CDR2 is SQIVND (reference sequence). With V trimmed by 6 bases and J by 4 bases, 3 bases remained unmatched. CDR3 length: 13 residues. DNA of the CDR3: TGTGCCAGTAGCCCGACAGGGGGAGAGACCCAGTACTTC. Its translation is CASSPTGGETQYF.

DNA for the CDR3: TGTGCCAGCAGGGGGGACAGGGGGATTGGGGCTGAAGCTTTCTTT. It codes for CASRGDRGIGAEAFF. The chain couples TRBV2 to TRBJ1-1; TRBD1 aligns across 11 bases. V lost 6 bases, J lost 6 bases, and 9 bases stayed unmatched. Looked up from germline, CDR1 is SNHLY and CDR2 is FYNNEI. The CDR3 consists of 15 residues.

The V call is TRBV28, the J call TRBJ1-3; a weak D match, TRBD1 (5 bases). Trimming pared 4 bases from V and 2 bases from J, leaving 12 bases between. Germline CDR1 MDHEN, CDR2 SYDVKM. This CDR3 has 15 residues. This CDR3 reads CASSYGGAAGNTIYF. The CDR3 region has the DNA TGTGCCAGCAGTTATGGAGGGGCTGCTGGAAACACCATATATTTT.

This clone showed up just a few times. The V call is TRBV28, the J call TRBJ1-5, with TRBD1 matching over 7 bases. CDR3 length: 14 amino acids. Germline CDR1 MDHEN, CDR2 SYDVKM. J gave up 0 bases and V 5 bases, and 1 base lay outside the gene matches. CDR3 coding DNA: TGTGCCAGCAGTCCAGGGGGTAGCAATCAGCCCCAGCATTTT. Encoded protein: CASSPGGSNQPQHF. The entire variable domain, with the rest obtained from reference TRBV28 and TRBJ1-5, is as follows: DVKVTQSSRYLVKRTGEKVFLECVQDMDHENMFWYRQDPGLGLRLIYFSYDVKMKEKGDIPEGYSVSREKKERFSLILESASTNQTSMYLCASSPGGSNQPQHFGDGTRLSIL.

The chain is built from TRBV4-1 and TRBJ2-5; the D gene is possibly TRBD2 (6 bases). Germline CDR1 MGHRA, CDR2 YSYEKL. Trimming removed 0 bases from V and 7 bases from J, with 15 bases in between. This CDR3 is 15 amino acids long. CDR3 sequence (DNA): TGCGCCAGCAGCCAAGAGGCGGGGCCCCAGGGGACCCAGTACTTC. The encoded protein is CASSQEAGPQGTQYF.

V usage is TRBV11-2 and J usage is TRBJ2-1; D call uncertain. Trimming left V 4 bases short and J 0 bases short, with 4 bases between. Germline lookup yields CDR1 SGHAT and CDR2 FQNNGV. This CDR3 has 13 residues. The chain's CDR3 is CASSWSSYNEQFF. CDR3 nucleotides: TGTGCCAGCAGCTGGAGCTCCTACAATGAGCAGTTCTTC.

This chain uses TRBV18 with TRBJ2-7; tentative D call: TRBD2 (5 bases). There are 13 residues in the CDR3. CDR1 KGHSH and CDR2 LQKENI come from the germline V gene. The V end was cut by 3 bases, the J end by 4 bases, with 10 bases between. CDR3 sequence reads: CASSPKRNYEQYF. In DNA form, the CDR3 reads TGTGCCAGCTCACCCAAGCGGAATTACGAGCAGTACTTC.

This clone was counted only a few times. This chain joins TRBV7-3 and TRBJ2-7; 7 bases map to TRBD2. The CDR3 runs to 15 residues. The ends lost 1 base at V and 4 bases at J; junction bases unmatched: 7. In germline, CDR1 is SGHTA, CDR2 FQGTGA. In DNA, the CDR3 is TGTGCCAGCAGCTTAAATCGCGCGGGAGTGTACGAGCAGTACTTC. It translates to CASSLNRAGVYEQYF. Combining the CDR3 with reference TRBV7-3 and TRBJ2-7 gives the whole variable domain GAGVSQTPSNKVTEKGKYVELRCDPISGHTALYWYRQSLGQGPEFLIYFQGTGAADDSGLPNDRFFAVRPEGSVSTLKIQRTERGDSAVYLCASSLNRAGVYEQYFGPGTRLTVT.

The rearrangement uses TRBV6-1 and TRBJ2-7; D uncertain. Trimming stripped 3 bases from V and 3 bases from J, with 6 bases between. This CDR3 is 12 amino acids long. CDR1 is MNHNS, CDR2 SASEGT, per germline. For the CDR3, the DNA is TGTGCCAGCAGTGAGTTCAGCTACGAGCAGTACTTC. Amino acids: CASSEFSYEQYF.

The V call is TRBV3-1 (or the pseudogene TRBV3-2), the J call TRBJ1-1; D ambiguous. CDR3 length equals 14 residues. Germline CDR1 reads LGHDT; CDR2 reads YNNKEL (reference sequence). With 4 bases removed from V and 7 bases from J, the gap between germline ends came to 16 bases. CDR3: CASSPPGAKFEAFF. Written as DNA, the CDR3 is TGTGCCAGCAGCCCTCCGGGAGCTAAATTTGAAGCTTTCTTT.

The V call is TRBV29-1, the J call TRBJ1-5; TRBD1 matches at 9 bases. The V gene's germline CDR1 is SQVTM and CDR2 ANQGSEA. J lost 2 bases, V lost 6 bases, and 5 bases had no gene match. This CDR3 region has 14 residues. The CDR3 here is CSVDTGGGNQPQHF. The CDR3 DNA reads TGCAGCGTCGATACAGGGGGCGGCAATCAGCCCCAGCATTTT.

This sequence joins TRBV5-1 and TRBJ2-7, with no clear D. V lost 0 bases, J lost 2 bases, and 6 bases lay in between. Germline loops: CDR1 SGHRS, CDR2 YFSETQ. The CDR3 loop spans 13 amino acids. The CDR3 is CASSLEQPYEQYF. CDR3 sequence (DNA): TGCGCCAGCAGCTTGGAACAGCCCTACGAGCAGTACTTC.

The chain combines TRBV28 with TRBJ2-4; 8 bases match TRBD1. The junction had 4 bases not matched to a gene; V was cut back by 7 bases and J by 2 bases. CDR3 length: 14 residues. Per the germline V gene, CDR1 is MDHEN and CDR2 is SYDVKM. The CDR3 spells CASKTGVTKNIQYF. In nucleotides, the CDR3 is TGTGCCAGCAAGACAGGGGTGACCAAAAACATTCAGTACTTC.

A single count supports this clone. This rearrangement joins TRBV5-1 to TRBJ2-3; 12 bases map to TRBD2. V trimming: 0 bases; J trimming: 10 bases; junction bases outside the gene matches: 6. The germline V gene encodes CDR1 SGHRS and CDR2 YFSETQ. CDR3 length: 15 residues. The DNA for the CDR3 is TGCGCCAGCAGCTTGGTACCTAGCGGGGGGGCAGCGCAGTATTTT. Translated, it gives CASSLVPSGGAAQYF.

V usage is TRBV4-1 and J usage is TRBJ1-6; maybe TRBD1 (5 bases). The CDR3 contains 19 residues. V was cut by 0 bases and J by 7 bases, with 22 bases left in between. Germline V gene lookup returns CDR1 MGHRA and CDR2 YSYEKL. The CDR3 bases are TGCGCCAGCAGCCAAGATAGCCCCACAAAGGGGATGAGGAATTCACCCCTCCACTTT. This codes for CASSQDSPTKGMRNSPLHF.

The chain carries TRBV3-1 (or the pseudogene TRBV3-2) and TRBJ1-2; maybe TRBD1 (6 bases). Looked up from germline, CDR1 is LGHDT and CDR2 is YNNKEL (reference sequence). Between the trimmed V and J ends, which lost 0 bases and 3 bases, there was a span of 14 bases. The length of the CDR3 is 16 residues. The DNA for the CDR3 is TGTGCCAGCAGCCAAGAAAAGGGGGATTTGGACTATGGCTACACCTTC. Its translation: CASSQEKGDLDYGYTF.

The genes are TRBV6-6 and TRBJ2-7, with D possibly matching TRBD2 (6 bases). The CDR3 spans 14 residues. Between the trimmed V and J ends, which lost 5 bases and 0 bases, there was a span of 11 bases. Germline V lookup: CDR1 MNHNY, CDR2 SVGAGI (reference sequence). The CDR3 DNA sequence: TGTGCCAGCAGTCCGGGGGTCCTCTCCTACGAGCAGTACTTC. Residues: CASSPGVLSYEQYF.

This chain joins TRBV5-4 and TRBJ1-1; D possibly corresponds to TRBD1 (5 bases). The CDR3 length is 15 residues. V gave up 3 bases and J gave up 0 bases, with 12 bases separating them. The germline gives CDR1 SGHNT, CDR2 YYREEE (reference sequence). The CDR3 coding sequence is TGTGCCAGCAGCTCCGGGGGTGGGTTGAACACTGAAGCTTTCTTT. It translates to CASSSGGGLNTEAFF.